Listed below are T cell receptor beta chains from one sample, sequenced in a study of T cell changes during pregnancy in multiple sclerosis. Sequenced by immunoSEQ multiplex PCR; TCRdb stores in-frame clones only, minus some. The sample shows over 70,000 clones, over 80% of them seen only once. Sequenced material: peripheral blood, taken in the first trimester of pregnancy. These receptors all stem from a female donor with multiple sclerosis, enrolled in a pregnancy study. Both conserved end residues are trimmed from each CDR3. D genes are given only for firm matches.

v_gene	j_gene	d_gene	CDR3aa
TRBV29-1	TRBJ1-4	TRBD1	SVRIRAGTEIYGKLF
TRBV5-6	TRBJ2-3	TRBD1	ASSKTGGGTQY
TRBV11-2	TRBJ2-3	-	ASSFWVARRADTQY
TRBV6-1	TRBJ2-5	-	ASRTLAMGDTQY
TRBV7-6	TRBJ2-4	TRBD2	ASSLGGGMNIQY
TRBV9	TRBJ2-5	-	ASSETYPSWTQY
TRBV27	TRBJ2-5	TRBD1	ASSLGQGARTETQY
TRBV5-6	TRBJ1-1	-	ASSPLRGGNTEAF
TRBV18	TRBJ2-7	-	ASSPGHLYEQY
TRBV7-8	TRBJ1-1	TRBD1	ASSLVQGAGTEAF
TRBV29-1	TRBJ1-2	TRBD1	SARTQGAARRDT
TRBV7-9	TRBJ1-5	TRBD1	ASSRFGTGAEKNQPQH
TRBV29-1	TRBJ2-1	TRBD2	SVPGGGGSYNEQF
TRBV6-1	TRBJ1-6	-	ASKQVVNSPLH
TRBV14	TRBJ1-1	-	ASSQRQGNTEAF